These 18 T cell receptor beta chains were sequenced from one sample in a study of siplizumab effects on memory and regulatory T cells. TCRdb's table, derived via immunoSEQ multiplex PCR, lists solely in-frame clones and lacks some. The sample yields some 100,000 clones, about 91% seen once. The sequenced sample was Tregs sorted from blood. The receptors were sampled from a human donor in good health.

V and J are TRBV28 and TRBJ2-1; 9 positions match TRBD1. CDR3 length: 15 amino acids. J gave up 8 bases and V 5 bases, and 10 bases lay outside the gene matches. From germline, CDR1 is MDHEN and CDR2 SYDVKM. CDR3 in amino acids: CASSTPGQGIDEQFF. CDR3 coding DNA: TGTGCCAGCAGTACGCCCGGACAGGGGATCGATGAGCAGTTCTTC. The variable domain in full, with the rest retrieved from reference TRBV28 and TRBJ2-1, is DVKVTQSSRYLVKRTGEKVFLECVQDMDHENMFWYRQDPGLGLRLIYFSYDVKMKEKGDIPEGYSVSREKKERFSLILESASTNQTSMYLCASSTPGQGIDEQFFGPGTRLTVL.

The chain couples TRBV27 to TRBJ2-1; 9 bases map to TRBD2. CDR1 MNHEY and CDR2 SMNVEV come from the germline V gene (reference sequence). The CDR3 sequence is 14 residues long. After removal of 9 bases from V and 8 bases from J, the junction contained 11 bases not matched to a gene. The CDR3 coding sequence is TGTGCCAGACGTCGCGGGAGGGCCTCTTATGAGCAGTTCTTC. The encoded protein is CARRRGRASYEQFF.

The gene calls are TRBV5-6 and TRBJ1-6; D is undetermined. V lost 2 bases and J 6 bases, leaving 15 bases between the germline ends. Germline V gene sequence: CDR1 SGHDT, CDR2 YYEEEE. The CDR3 is made up of 16 amino acids. The CDR3 nucleotides are TGTGCCAGCAGCTTTTGGAAGACCGAAATTAATTCACCCCTCCACTTT. The encoded protein is CASSFWKTEINSPLHF.

The genes are TRBV6-5 and TRBJ2-3, with a tentative D call TRBD1 (6 bases). Germline V gene sequence: CDR1 MNHEY, CDR2 SVGAGI. Trimming cost V 10 bases and J 7 bases, with 18 bases left between them. This CDR3 is built from 13 residues. The CDR3 reads CATTSQGKYTQYF. Written as DNA, the CDR3 is TGTGCCACTACAAGTCAGGGGAAGTATACGCAGTATTTT.

This chain uses TRBV5-1 with TRBJ1-4; a weak D match, TRBD1 (6 bases). Germline V gene sequence: CDR1 SGHRS, CDR2 YFSETQ. The V and J ends lost 4 bases and 5 bases respectively, with 15 bases between them. The CDR3 has 15 amino acids. CDR3: CASSRGDRRNEKLFF. Written as DNA, the CDR3 is TGCGCCAGCAGCCGTGGAGACAGGCGAAATGAAAAACTGTTTTTT.

The rearrangement joins TRBV6-1 to TRBJ1-1; a weak D match, TRBD1 (6 bases). The CDR3 spans 15 residues. V lost 6 bases to trimming and J lost 0 bases, with 14 bases between them. Germline assignment: CDR1 MNHNS and CDR2 SASEGT. DNA of the CDR3: TGTGCCAGCAGACAGGGAGTGTTCATGAACACTGAAGCTTTCTTT. The encoded protein is CASRQGVFMNTEAFF.

This chain connects TRBV6-5 to TRBJ2-7; no definite D call. Between the trimmed V and J ends, which lost 0 bases and 2 bases, there was a span of 8 bases. Germline lookup yields CDR1 MNHEY and CDR2 SVGAGI. CDR3 size: 14 residues. In nucleotides, the CDR3 is TGTGCCAGCAGTTACTCGGCCAGCCCCTACGAGCAGTACTTC. As protein: CASSYSASPYEQYF.

The chain recombines TRBV18 with TRBJ1-2, with D perhaps TRBD1 (6 bases). The V gene lost 1 base and the J gene lost 6 bases, with 9 bases spanning the gap. Germline assignment: CDR1 KGHSH and CDR2 LQKENI. This CDR3 is built from 13 residues. The CDR3 DNA sequence: TGTGCCAGCTCACCACAGGGGGGCAATGGCTACACCTTC. Translation gives CASSPQGGNGYTF.

This chain connects TRBV11-2 to TRBJ1-2, with 11 bases fitting TRBD1. Germline CDR1 reads SGHAT; CDR2 reads FQNNGV. The CDR3 contains 15 residues. Germline trimming cut 5 bases from V and 8 bases from J; bases unmatched to any gene: 10. The CDR3 DNA sequence: TGTGCCAGCAGCCCCTCGGACAGGGGGCTGAGGGGCTACACCTTC. It is translated as CASSPSDRGLRGYTF.

Here the CDR3 DNA reads TGCGCCAGCAGGCCGGCAGGGGGAGGCACTGAAGCTTTCTTT. Translating gives CASRPAGGGTEAFF. The chain couples TRBV5-1 to TRBJ1-1; 7 nucleotides line up with TRBD1. The CDR3 has 14 amino acids. After removal of 5 bases from V and 4 bases from J, the junction contained 8 bases not matched to a gene. CDR1 is SGHRS and CDR2 is YFSETQ in the germline V gene.

The CDR3 coding sequence is TGTGCCAGCAGCTCGGGACAGGGGGCGGGGGGCTACACCTTC. Its protein product is CASSSGQGAGGYTF. The chain combines TRBV7-9 with TRBJ1-2, with 12 bases lining up with TRBD1. The CDR3 runs 14 residues. CDR1 is SEHNR, CDR2 FQNEAQ, per germline (reference sequence). The J segment lost 8 bases and the V segment lost 4 bases, leaving 5 bases of the junction unmatched.

The chain carries TRBV11-2 and TRBJ1-1; D not certain. Germline V gene data show CDR1 as SGHAT and CDR2 as FQNNGV. V lost 1 base to trimming and J lost 1 base, with 4 bases between them. The CDR3 covers 13 residues. The CDR3 loop is CASSLAGNTEAFF. CDR3 sequence (DNA): TGTGCCAGCAGCTTAGCCGGGAACACTGAAGCTTTCTTT.

J is TRBJ2-1 and V is TRBV5-1; unclear D gene. The CDR3 is 11 residues long. V was trimmed by 4 bases and J by 5 bases, leaving 4 bases between them. Per germline, CDR1 SGHRS and CDR2 YFSETQ. The CDR3 reads CASSLDNEQFF. CDR3 in DNA: TGCGCCAGCAGCCTCGACAATGAGCAGTTCTTC.

DNA for the CDR3: TGTGCCAGCAGCTTTCCGGGACAGGGAGGTAGTGGGGAGTACTTC. Protein sequence: CASSFPGQGGSGEYF. The V call is TRBV5-4, the J call TRBJ2-4; 9 nucleotides line up with TRBD1. This CDR3 spans 15 amino acids. The germline CDR1 and CDR2 sequences are SGHNT and YYREEE (reference sequence). V trimming: 2 bases; J trimming: 14 bases; junction bases outside the gene matches: 14.

The rearrangement joins TRBV5-1 to TRBJ2-1; D remains unclear. CDR1 and CDR2 from the germline V gene are SGHRS and YFSETQ. The CDR3 loop spans 15 amino acids. The V and J ends lost 0 bases and 8 bases respectively, with 15 bases between them. CDR3 protein: CASSLAPRAGDEQFF. The DNA for the CDR3 is TGCGCCAGCAGCTTGGCCCCTAGAGCTGGCGATGAGCAGTTCTTC.

The rearrangement joins TRBV5-1 to TRBJ2-1, with 9 bases aligning to TRBD2. Losses at the gene ends were 4 bases for V and 0 bases for J; bases not matched to a gene: 5. Germline CDR1 SGHRS, CDR2 YFSETQ. The CDR3 spans 16 residues. As DNA, the CDR3 is TGCGCCAGCAGCCGGTCTAGCGGGGCCTCCTACAATGAGCAGTTCTTC. The encoded protein is CASSRSSGASYNEQFF.

The chain links TRBV11-3 to TRBJ2-7, with 10 bases lining up with TRBD1. This CDR3 is built from 15 residues. V was pared by 3 bases and J by 4 bases, with 6 bases of the junction left unmatched. The V gene's germline CDR1 is SGHNT and CDR2 YENEEA. CDR3 DNA sequence: TGTGCCAGCAGCTTGGGCGACAGGGGGCCGTACGAGCAGTACTTC. Encoded protein: CASSLGDRGPYEQYF.

CDR3 DNA sequence: TGCGCCAGCAGCCAGGGGGGCGCGCAGTTCTACGAGCAGTACTTC. Translating it yields CASSQGGAQFYEQYF. The rearrangement uses TRBV5-1 and TRBJ2-7, with TRBD1 as a possible D gene (7 bases). Germline CDR1 SGHRS, CDR2 YFSETQ. Trimming removed 4 bases from V and 3 bases from J, with 17 bases in between. The CDR3 spans 15 residues.